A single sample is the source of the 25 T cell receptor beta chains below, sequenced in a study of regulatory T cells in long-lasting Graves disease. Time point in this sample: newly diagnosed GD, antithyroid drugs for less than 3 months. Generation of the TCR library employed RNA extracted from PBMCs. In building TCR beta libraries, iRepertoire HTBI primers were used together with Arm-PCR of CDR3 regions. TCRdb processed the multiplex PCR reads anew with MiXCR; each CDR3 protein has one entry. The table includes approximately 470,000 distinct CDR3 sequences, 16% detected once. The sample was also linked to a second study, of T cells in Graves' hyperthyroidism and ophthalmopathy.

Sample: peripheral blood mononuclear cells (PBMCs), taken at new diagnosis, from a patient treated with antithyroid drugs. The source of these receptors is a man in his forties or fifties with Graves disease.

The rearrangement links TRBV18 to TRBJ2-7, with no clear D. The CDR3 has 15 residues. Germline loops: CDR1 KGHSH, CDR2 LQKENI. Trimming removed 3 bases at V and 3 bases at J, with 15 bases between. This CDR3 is CASSPDGVGYYEQYF. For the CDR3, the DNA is TGTGCCAGCTCACCCGATGGGGTGGGTTACTACGAGCAGTACTTC.

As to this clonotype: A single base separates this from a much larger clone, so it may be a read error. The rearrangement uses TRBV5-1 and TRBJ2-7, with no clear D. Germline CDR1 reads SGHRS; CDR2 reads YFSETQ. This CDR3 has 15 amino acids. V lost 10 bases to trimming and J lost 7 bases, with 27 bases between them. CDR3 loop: CASTTTPSSYNEQYF. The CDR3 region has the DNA TGCGCCTCGACCACGACTCCAAGCTCCTACAATGAGCAGTACTTC. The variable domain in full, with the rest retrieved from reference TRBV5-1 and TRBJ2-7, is KAGVTQTPRYLIKTRGQQVTLSCSPISGHRSVSWYQQTPGQGLQFLFEYFSETQRNKGNFPGRFSGRQFSNSRSEMNVSTLELGDSALYLCASTTTPSSYNEQYFGPGTRLTVT.

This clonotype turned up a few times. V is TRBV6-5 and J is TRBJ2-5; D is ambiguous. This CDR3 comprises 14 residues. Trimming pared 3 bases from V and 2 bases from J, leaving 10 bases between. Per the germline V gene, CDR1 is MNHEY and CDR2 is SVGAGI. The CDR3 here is CASSYYGLQETQYF. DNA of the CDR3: TGTGCCAGCAGTTATTACGGCCTTCAAGAGACCCAGTACTTC.

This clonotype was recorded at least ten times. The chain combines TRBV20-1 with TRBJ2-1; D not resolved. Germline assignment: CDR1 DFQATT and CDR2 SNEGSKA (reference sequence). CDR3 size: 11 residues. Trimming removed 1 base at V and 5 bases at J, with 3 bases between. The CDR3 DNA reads TGCAGTGCTAGAGTAAACAATGAGCAGTTCTTC. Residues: CSARVNNEQFF.

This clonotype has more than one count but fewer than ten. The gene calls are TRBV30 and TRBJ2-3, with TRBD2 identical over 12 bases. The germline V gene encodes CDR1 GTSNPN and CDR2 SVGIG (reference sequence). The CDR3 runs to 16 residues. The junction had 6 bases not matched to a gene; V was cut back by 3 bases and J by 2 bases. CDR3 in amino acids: CAWSSGLAGYTDTQYF. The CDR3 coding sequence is TGTGCCTGGAGCTCAGGACTAGCGGGATACACAGATACGCAGTATTTT.

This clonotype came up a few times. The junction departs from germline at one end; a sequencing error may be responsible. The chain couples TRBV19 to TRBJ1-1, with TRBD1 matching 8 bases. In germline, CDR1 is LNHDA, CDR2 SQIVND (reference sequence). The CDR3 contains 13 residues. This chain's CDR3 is CKTGGGLNTEAFF. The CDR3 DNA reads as TGCAAAACAGGGGGAGGACTAAACACTGAAGCTTTCTTT.

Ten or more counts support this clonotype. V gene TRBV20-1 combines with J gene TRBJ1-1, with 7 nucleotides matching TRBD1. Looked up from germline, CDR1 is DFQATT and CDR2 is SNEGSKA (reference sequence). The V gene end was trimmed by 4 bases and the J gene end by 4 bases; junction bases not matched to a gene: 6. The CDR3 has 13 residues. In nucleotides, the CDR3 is TGCAGTGCTATAAGGGGGCAGCGCACTGAAGCTTTCTTT. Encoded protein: CSAIRGQRTEAFF.

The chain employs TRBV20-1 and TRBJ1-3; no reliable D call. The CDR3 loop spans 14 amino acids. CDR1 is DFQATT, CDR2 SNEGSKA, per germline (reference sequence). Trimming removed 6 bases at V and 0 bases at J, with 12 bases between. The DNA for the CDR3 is TGCAGTGCCAGCTGGAGTGTCTCTGGAAACACCATATATTTT. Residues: CSASWSVSGNTIYF.

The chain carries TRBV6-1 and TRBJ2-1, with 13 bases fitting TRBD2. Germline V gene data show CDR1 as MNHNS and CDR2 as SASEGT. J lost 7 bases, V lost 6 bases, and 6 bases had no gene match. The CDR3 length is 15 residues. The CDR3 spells CASRLGLAGKNEQFF. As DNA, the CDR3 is TGTGCCAGCAGGTTGGGACTAGCGGGAAAGAATGAGCAGTTCTTC.

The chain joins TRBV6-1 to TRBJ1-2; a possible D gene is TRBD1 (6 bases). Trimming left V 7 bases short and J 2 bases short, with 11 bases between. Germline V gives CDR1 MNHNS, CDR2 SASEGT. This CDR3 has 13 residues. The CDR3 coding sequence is TGTGCCAGCACACCAGGGGAGAACTATGGCTACACCTTC. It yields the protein CASTPGENYGYTF.

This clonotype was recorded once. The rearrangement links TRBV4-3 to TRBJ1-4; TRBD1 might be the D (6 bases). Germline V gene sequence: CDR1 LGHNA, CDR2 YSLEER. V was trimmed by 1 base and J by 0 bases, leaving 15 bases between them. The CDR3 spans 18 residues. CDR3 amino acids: CASSQVLRDTTTNEKLFF. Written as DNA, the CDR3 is TGCGCCAGCAGCCAAGTACTTCGGGACACCACAACTAATGAAAAACTGTTTTTT.

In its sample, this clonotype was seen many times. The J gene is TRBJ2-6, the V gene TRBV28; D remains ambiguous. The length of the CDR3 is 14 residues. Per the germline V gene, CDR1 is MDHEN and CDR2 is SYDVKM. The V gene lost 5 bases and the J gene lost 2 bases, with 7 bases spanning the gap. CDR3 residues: CASSPATGANVLTF. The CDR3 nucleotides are TGTGCCAGCAGTCCCGCCACTGGGGCCAACGTCCTGACTTTC.

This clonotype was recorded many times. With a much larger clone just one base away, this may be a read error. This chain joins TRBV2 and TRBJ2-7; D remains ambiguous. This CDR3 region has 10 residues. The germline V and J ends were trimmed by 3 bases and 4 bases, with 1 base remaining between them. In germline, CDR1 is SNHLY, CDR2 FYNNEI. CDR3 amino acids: CASSEYEQYF. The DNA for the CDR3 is TGTGCCAGCAGTGAGTACGAGCAGTACTTC.

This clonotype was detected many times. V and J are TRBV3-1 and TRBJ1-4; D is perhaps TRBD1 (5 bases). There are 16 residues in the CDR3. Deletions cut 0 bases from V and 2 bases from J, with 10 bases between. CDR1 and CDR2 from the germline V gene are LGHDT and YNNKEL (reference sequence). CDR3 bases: TGTGCCAGCAGCCAAGATCGAGGGGCGACTAATGAAAAACTGTTTTTT. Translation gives CASSQDRGATNEKLFF.

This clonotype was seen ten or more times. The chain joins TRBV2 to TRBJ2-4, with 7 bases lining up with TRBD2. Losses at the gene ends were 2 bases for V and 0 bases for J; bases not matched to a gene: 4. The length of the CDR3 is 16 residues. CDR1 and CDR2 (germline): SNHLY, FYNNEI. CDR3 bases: TGTGCCAGCAGTGAACTAGCGGCGCGAGCCAAAAACATTCAGTACTTC. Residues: CASSELAARAKNIQYF. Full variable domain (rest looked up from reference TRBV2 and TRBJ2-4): EPEVTQTPSHQVTQMGQEVILRCVPISNHLYFYWYRQILGQKVEFLVSFYNNEISEKSEIFDDQFSVERPDGSNFTLKIRSTKLEDSAMYFCASSELAARAKNIQYFGAGTRLSVL.

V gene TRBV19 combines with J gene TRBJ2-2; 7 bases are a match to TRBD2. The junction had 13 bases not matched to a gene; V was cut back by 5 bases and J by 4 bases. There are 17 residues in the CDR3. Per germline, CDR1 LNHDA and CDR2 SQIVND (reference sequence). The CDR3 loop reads CASSPLGAGDRTGELFF. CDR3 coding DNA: TGTGCCAGTAGTCCCCTCGGTGCGGGAGATCGCACCGGGGAGCTGTTTTTT.

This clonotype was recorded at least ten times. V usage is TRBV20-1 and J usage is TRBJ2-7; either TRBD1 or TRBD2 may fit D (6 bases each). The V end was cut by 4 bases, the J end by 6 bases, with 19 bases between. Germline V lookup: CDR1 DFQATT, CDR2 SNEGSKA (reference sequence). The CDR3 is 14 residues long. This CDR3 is CSATRGGGGLEQYF. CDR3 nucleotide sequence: TGCAGTGCTACCCGTGGGGGCGGAGGGCTCGAGCAGTACTTC.

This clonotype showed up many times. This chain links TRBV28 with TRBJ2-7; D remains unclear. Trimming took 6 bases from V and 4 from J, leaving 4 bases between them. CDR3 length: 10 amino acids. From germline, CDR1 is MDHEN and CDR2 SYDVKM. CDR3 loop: CASSRYEQYF. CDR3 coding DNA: TGTGCCAGCAGCAGATACGAGCAGTACTTC. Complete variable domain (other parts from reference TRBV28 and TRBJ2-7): DVKVTQSSRYLVKRTGEKVFLECVQDMDHENMFWYRQDPGLGLRLIYFSYDVKMKEKGDIPEGYSVSREKKERFSLILESASTNQTSMYLCASSRYEQYFGPGTRLTVT.

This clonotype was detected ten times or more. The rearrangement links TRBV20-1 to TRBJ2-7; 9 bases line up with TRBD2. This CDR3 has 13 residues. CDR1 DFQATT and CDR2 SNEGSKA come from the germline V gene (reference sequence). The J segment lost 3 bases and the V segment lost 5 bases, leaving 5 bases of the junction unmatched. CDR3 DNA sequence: TGCAGTGCTCGGACTAGCGAGTACTACGAGCAGTACTTC. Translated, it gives CSARTSEYYEQYF.

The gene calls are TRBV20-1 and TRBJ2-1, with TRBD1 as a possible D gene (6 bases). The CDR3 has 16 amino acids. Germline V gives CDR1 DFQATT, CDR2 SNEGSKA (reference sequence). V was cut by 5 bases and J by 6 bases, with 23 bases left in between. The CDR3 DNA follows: TGCAGTGCTGACCTAAGGACAGCGAAAAAGGGCAATGAGCAGTTCTTC. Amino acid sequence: CSADLRTAKKGNEQFF.

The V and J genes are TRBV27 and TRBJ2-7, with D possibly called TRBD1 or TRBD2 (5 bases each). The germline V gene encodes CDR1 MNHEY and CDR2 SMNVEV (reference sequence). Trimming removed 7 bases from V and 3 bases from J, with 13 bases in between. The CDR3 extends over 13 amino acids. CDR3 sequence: CASMRGWGYEQYF. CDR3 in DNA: TGTGCCAGCATGAGGGGATGGGGCTACGAGCAGTACTTC.

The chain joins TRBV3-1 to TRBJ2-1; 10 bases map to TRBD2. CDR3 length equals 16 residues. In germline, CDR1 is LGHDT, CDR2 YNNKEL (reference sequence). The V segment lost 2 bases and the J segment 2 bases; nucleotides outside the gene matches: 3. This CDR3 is CASSQLAGAPYNEQFF. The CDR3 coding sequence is TGTGCCAGCAGCCAACTAGCGGGGGCGCCCTACAATGAGCAGTTCTTC.

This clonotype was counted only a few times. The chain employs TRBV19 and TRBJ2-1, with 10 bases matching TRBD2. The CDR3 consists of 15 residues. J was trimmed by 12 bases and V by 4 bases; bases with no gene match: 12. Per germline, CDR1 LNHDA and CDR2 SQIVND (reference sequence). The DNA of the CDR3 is TGTGCCAGTAGTACCGGACTAGCGGACACTAGTAGGCAGTTCTTC. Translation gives CASSTGLADTSRQFF.

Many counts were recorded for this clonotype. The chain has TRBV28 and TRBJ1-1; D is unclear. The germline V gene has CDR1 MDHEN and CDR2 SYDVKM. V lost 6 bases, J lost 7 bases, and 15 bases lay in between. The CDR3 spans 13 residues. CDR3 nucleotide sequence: TGTGCCAGCAGCCTAATAGGGCGATATGAAGCTTTCTTT. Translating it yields CASSLIGRYEAFF.

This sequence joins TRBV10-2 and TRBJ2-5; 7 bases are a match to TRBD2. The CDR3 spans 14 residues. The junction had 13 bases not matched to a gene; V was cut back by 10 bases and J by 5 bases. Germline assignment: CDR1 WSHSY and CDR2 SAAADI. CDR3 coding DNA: TGCGCCACCGAACCTTCTAGCGGCTGGGAGACCCAGTACTTC. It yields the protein CATEPSSGWETQYF.